This T cell receptor beta chain is from a study of beta chain features in type 1 diabetes. Sequencing targeted expressed TCRB transcripts, as all isolated RNA had been reverse transcribed. Libraries were prepared by immunoSEQ multiplex PCR; TCRdb keeps only in-frame clonotypes and omits some of them. The sample holds around 710,000 clones, under 15% seen once. Overall study findings and caveats: Since sequencing was performed on cDNA, cells with high TCR expression could be over-represented. VDJ junctions from patients with type 1 diabetes contained fewer insertions and more deletions. The naive, central memory and Treg TCRB repertoires of patients appeared to be more similar to one another than those of healthy donors. Across all four CD4+ subsets, people with type 1 diabetes showed modestly shorter TCRB CDR3s.

Each donor gave one heparinised blood draw averaging around 0.12 L. The CDR3 has 15 residues. CDR1 MNHEY and CDR2 SVGAGI come from the germline V gene. The ends lost 6 bases at V and 4 bases at J; junction bases unmatched: 9. On this clone itself: What it binds is unknown.

The J gene is TRBJ2-3, the V gene TRBV6-5; 8 bases are shared with TRBD2. What was sequenced was naive CD4+ T cells from blood. The origin of this receptor is a man aged 25 to 45 with type 1 diabetes. In DNA form, the CDR3 reads TGTGCCAGCAGGGAGGGACTAGGAAGGCCAGATACGCAGTATTTT. Its translation is CASREGLGRPDTQYF.